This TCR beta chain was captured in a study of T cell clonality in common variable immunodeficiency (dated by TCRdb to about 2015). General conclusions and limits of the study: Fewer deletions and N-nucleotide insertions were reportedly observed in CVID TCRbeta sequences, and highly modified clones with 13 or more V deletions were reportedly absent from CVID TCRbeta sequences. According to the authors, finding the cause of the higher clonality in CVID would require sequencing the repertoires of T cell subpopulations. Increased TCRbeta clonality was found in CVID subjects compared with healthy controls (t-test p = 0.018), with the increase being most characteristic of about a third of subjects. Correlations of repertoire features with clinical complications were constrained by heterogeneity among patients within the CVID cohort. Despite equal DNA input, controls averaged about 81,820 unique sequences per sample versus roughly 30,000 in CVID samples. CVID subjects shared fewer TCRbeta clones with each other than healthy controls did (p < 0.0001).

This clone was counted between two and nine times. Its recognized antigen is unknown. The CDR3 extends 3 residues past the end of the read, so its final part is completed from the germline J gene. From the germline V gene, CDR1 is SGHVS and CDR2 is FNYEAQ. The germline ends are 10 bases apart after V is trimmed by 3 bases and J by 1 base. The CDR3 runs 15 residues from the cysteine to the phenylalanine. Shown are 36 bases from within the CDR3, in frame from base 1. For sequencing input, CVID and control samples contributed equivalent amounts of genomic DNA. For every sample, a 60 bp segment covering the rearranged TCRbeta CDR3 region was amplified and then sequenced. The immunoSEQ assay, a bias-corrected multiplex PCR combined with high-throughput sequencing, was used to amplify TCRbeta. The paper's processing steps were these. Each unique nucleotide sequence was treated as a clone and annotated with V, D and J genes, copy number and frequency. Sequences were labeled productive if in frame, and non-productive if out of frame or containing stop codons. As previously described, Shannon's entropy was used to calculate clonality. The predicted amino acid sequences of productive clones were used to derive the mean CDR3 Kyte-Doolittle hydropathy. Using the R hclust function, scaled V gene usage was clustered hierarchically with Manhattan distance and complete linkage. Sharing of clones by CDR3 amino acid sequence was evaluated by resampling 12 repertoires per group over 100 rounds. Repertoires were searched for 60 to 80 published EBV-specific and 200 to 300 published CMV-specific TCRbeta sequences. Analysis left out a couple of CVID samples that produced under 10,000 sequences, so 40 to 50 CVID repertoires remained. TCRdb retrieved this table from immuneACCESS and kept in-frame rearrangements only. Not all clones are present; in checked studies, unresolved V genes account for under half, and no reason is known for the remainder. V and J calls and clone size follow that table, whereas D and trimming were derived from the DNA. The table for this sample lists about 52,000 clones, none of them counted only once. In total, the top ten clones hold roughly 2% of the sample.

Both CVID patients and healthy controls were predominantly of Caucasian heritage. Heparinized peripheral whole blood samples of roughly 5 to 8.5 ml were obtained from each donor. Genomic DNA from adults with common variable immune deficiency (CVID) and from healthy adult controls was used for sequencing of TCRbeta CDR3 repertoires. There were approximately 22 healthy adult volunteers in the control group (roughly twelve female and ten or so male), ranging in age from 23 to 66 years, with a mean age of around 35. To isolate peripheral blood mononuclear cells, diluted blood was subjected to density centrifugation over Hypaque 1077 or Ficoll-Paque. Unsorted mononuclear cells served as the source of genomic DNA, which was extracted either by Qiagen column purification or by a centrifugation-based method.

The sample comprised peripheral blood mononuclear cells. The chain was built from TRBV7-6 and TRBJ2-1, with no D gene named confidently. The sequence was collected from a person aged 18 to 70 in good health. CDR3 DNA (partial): TGTGCCAGCAGCTTTAGGGTAGAGTCCTACAATGAG. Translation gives CASSFRVESYNE. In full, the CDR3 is CASSFRVESYNEQFF. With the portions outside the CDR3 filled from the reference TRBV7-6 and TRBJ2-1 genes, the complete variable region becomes GAGVSQSPRYKVTKRGQDVALRCDPISGHVSLYWYRQALGQGPEFLTYFNYEAQQDKSGLPNDRFSAERPEGSISTLTIQRTEQRDSAMYRCASSFRVESYNEQFFGPGTRLTVL.